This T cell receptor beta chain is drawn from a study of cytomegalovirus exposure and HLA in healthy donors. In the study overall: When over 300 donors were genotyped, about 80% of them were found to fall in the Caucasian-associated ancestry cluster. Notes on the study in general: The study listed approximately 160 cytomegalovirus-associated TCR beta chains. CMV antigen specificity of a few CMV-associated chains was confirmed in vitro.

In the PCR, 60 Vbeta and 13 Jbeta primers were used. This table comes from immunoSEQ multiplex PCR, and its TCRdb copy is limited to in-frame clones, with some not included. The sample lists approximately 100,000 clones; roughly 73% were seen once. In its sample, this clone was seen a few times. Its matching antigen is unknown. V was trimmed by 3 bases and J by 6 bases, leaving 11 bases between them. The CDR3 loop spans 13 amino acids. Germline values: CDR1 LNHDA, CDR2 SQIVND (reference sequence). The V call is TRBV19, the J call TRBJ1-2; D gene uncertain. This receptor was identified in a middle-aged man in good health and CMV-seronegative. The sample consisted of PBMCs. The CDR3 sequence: CASSISGRDGYTF. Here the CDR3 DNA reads TGTGCCAGTAGTATTTCGGGAAGAGATGGCTACACCTTC. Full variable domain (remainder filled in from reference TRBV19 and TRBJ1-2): DGGITQSPKYLFRKEGQNVTLSCEQNLNHDAMYWYRQDPGQGLRLIYYSQIVNDFQKGDIAEGYSVSREKKESFPLTVTSAQKNPTAFYLCASSISGRDGYTFGSGTRLTVV.